This is a list of T cell receptor beta chains from one sample in a study of T-cell memory formation after mild COVID-19. TCRdb re-analysed the 5' RACE reads in MiXCR, keeping a single row per CDR3 protein. The top ten clones hold 20% to 25% of a sample with around 390,000 distinct CDR3 sequences, approximately 16% of them seen once. Sequenced input: PBMCs or a T cell subset sorted from them (not recorded which). All receptors derive from a man aged 18 to 29 who had mild COVID-19 (a few samples of this study predate the infection). Cell type and time point are not known. Each CDR3 is given with its conserved first and last residue. Fields, in order: J gene, D gene, clone size, V gene, CDR3 DNA, CDR3 protein. The D gene is left open where the match is weak. Clone size appears in some rows only: once, few, many, or a class for an expanded clone.

>TRBJ1-3|NA|NA|TRBV10-3
TGTGCCATCAGTGAGCCCCACTCCAGCATAGGGAACACCATATATTTT
CAISEPHSSIGNTIYF
>TRBJ1-1|NA|NA|TRBV7-9
TGTGCCAGCAGTAAGAACAGGGCGACTGAAGCTTTCTTT
CASSKNRATEAFF
>TRBJ2-1|NA|few|TRBV29-1
TGCAGCGCCACGACTGACAATGAGCAGTTCTTC
CSATTDNEQFF
>TRBJ1-5|NA|NA|TRBV29-1
TGCAGCGTCGGACGGGGGATAAATCAGCCCCAGCATTTT
CSVGRGINQPQHF
>TRBJ2-5|NA|few|TRBV28
TGTGCCAGCAGTTCGCCGGGAGATCAAGAGACCCAGTACTTC
CASSSPGDQETQYF
>TRBJ1-2|TRBD1|NA|TRBV7-6
TGTGCCAGCAGCCCGGGACAGGGGGTTAGCGCGAGGACCTTC
CASSPGQGVSARTF
>TRBJ2-2|NA|NA|TRBV4-1
TGCGCCAGCAGCCAAGATGCCGATCTCACCGGGGAGCTGTTTTTT
CASSQDADLTGELFF
>TRBJ1-3|TRBD1|NA|TRBV5-1
TGCGCCAGCAGCTTGTCCTGGACAGGAGCCGGAAACACCATATATTTT
CASSLSWTGAGNTIYF
>TRBJ1-4|NA|NA|TRBV7-8
TGTGCCAGCAGCTCCCGGGCGGTGGCTAATGAAAAACTGTTTTTT
CASSSRAVANEKLFF
>TRBJ1-6|NA|many|TRBV7-2
TGTGCCAGCAGGCGAATGGGTTCACCCCTCCACTTT
CASRRMGSPLHF
>TRBJ1-5|NA|NA|TRBV6-5
TGTGCCAGCAGCCCACTCGACAGAACCAACTCCTATAGCAATCAGCCCCAGCATTTT
CASSPLDRTNSYSNQPQHF
>TRBJ1-2|NA|few|TRBV6-5
TGTGCCAGCAGACAAGGGAATATTGGCTATGGCTACACCTTC
CASRQGNIGYGYTF
>TRBJ1-1|NA|NA|TRBV27
TGTGCCAGCAGTTTCTATTTGGGTCGGGGGAACACTGAAGCTTTCTTT
CASSFYLGRGNTEAFF
>TRBJ1-1|NA|NA|TRBV7-2
TGTGCCAGCAGCCCAGCAGGGTGGGAAGCTTTCTTT
CASSPAGWEAFF
>TRBJ1-2|NA|many|TRBV29-1
TGCAGCGTTGAGCCCAGGCTAGCTGACTATGGCTACACCTTC
CSVEPRLADYGYTF
>TRBJ2-1|TRBD2|many|TRBV2
TGTGCCAGCAGTGCCCGGAACGGGGGGGATGAGCAGTTCTTC
CASSARNGGDEQFF
>TRBJ1-1|NA|few|TRBV6-5
TGTGCCACCTCCGTAGGGATGAACACTGAAGCTTTCTTT
CATSVGMNTEAFF
>TRBJ2-4|NA|NA|TRBV20-1
TGCAGTGCCCCCCCCGGGACGGGAGAAAACATTCAGTACTTC
CSAPPGTGENIQYF
>TRBJ2-1|TRBD2|NA|TRBV13
TGTGCCAGCAGCTTAGGGACTAGCGGGGAAGCTGAGCAGTTCTTC
CASSLGTSGEAEQFF
>TRBJ2-3|TRBD2|NA|TRBV5-4
TGTGCCAGCAGCTTGAGGACTAGCGGGGGGGCCCCAGATACGCAGTATTTT
CASSLRTSGGAPDTQYF
>TRBJ2-7|TRBD2|few|TRBV29-1
TGCAGCGTTGAGGGCGGGGGGGACACTACGACCTACGAGCAGTACTTC
CSVEGGGDTTTYEQYF